Shown below are 7 T cell receptor beta chains from a single sample sequenced in a study of blood T cell repertoires in COVID-19. The data were produced by immunoSEQ multiplex PCR, yet TCRdb's version contains in-frame clones alone and is incomplete. The table lists about 480,000 clones, around nine tenths of them singletons. Sample: PBMCs or T cells enriched from blood (not recorded which). These receptors all come from a woman aged 35 to 49 who had recovered from COVID-19.

The rearrangement joins TRBV5-1 to TRBJ2-7; possibly TRBD2 for D (7 bases). The CDR3 contains 17 residues. V lost 2 bases and J 4 bases, leaving 22 bases between the germline ends. Germline values: CDR1 SGHRS, CDR2 YFSETQ. The CDR3 sequence is CASSFGGLAAKKYEQYF. CDR3 DNA sequence: TGCGCCAGCAGCTTTGGGGGGCTAGCGGCAAAAAAGTACGAGCAGTACTTC.

This chain links TRBV6-2 or TRBV6-3 with TRBJ2-3, with D possibly matching TRBD1 (6 bases). The CDR3 spans 15 residues. Germline CDR1 reads MNHEY; CDR2 reads SVGEGT. The V end was cut by 4 bases, the J end by 0 bases, with 11 bases between. DNA of the CDR3: TGTGCCAGCAGTTTCGACAGGAGTAGCACAGATACGCAGTATTTT. Protein product: CASSFDRSSTDTQYF.

This chain links TRBV6-2 or TRBV6-3 with TRBJ2-6; TRBD1 might be the D (5 bases). Germline V gene data show CDR1 as MNHEY and CDR2 as SVGEGT. The CDR3 covers 19 residues. Trimming stripped 5 bases from V and 0 bases from J, with 20 bases between. The CDR3 sequence: CASSRLRQHIVSGANVLTF. The CDR3 DNA is TGTGCCAGCAGTCGCTTGAGACAGCATATAGTCTCTGGGGCCAACGTCCTGACTTTC.

Here the CDR3 DNA reads TGTGCCAGCAGCCAAGGTCAGACAGCGGGGGGGATCTCGCAGTACTTC. Its translation is CASSQGQTAGGISQYF. This chain connects TRBV3-1 (or the pseudogene TRBV3-2) to TRBJ2-7; 10 bases are a match to TRBD2. The CDR3 has 16 residues. Trimming at V came to 1 base and at J to 9 bases, leaving 12 bases not matched to a gene. Germline values: CDR1 LGHDT, CDR2 YNNKEL (reference sequence).

The rearrangement links TRBV19 to TRBJ1-1; D is perhaps TRBD1 (6 bases). V lost 8 bases and J lost 5, with 15 bases in between. The CDR3 covers 13 residues. Per germline, CDR1 LNHDA and CDR2 SQIVND (reference sequence). The CDR3 bases are TGTGCCAGTCGGGCCAGGGGTAGGACTGAAGCTTTCTTT. Protein sequence: CASRARGRTEAFF.

The chain uses TRBV7-9 and TRBJ2-5; TRBD1 agrees at 8 bases. The CDR3 consists of 16 residues. V lost 5 bases to trimming and J lost 3 bases; unmatched junction nucleotides: 11. Germline CDR1 reads SEHNR; CDR2 reads FQNEAQ (reference sequence). DNA for the CDR3: TGTGCCAGCAGCAAAGGTGGGGGACAGGTGAAAGAGACCCAGTACTTC. Translating gives CASSKGGGQVKETQYF. The full variable domain, in which reference TRBV7-9 and TRBJ2-5 provide the parts outside the CDR3, is DTGVSQNPRHKITKRGQNVTFRCDPISEHNRLYWYRQTLGQGPEFLTYFQNEAQLEKSRLLSDRFSAERPKGSFSTLEIQRTEQGDSAMYLCASSKGGGQVKETQYFGPGTRLLVL.

This chain connects TRBV29-1 to TRBJ2-1; TRBD2 agrees at 7 bases. This CDR3 comprises 15 residues. V was pared by 7 bases and J by 3 bases, with 12 bases of the junction left unmatched. CDR1 is SQVTM and CDR2 is ANQGSEA in the germline V gene. The CDR3 region has the DNA TGCAGCGCTAGAGAGGATAGCGGGCTCTACAATGAGCAGTTCTTC. Its protein is CSAREDSGLYNEQFF.